This TCR beta chain derives from a study of graft-versus-host responses after intestinal transplantation. Study overall: Each patient got anti-thymocyte globulin induction, then tacrolimus and steroids for about 3 years.

Study results and limitations: Ileal or blood samples showed some GvH clones first, and such clones were also found in recipient marrow. Graft-versus-host to host-versus-graft clonal ratios in allografts were high in patients with graft-donor T cell macrochimerism. Early post-transplant falls in HvG clones accompanied the peak levels of circulating GvH clones.

Generated by immunoSEQ multiplex PCR, the TCRdb table keeps only in-frame clones and is missing some. This table has 4,000 or so clones, 85% appearing once. The V gene's germline CDR1 is SGHRS and CDR2 YFSETQ. Trimming stripped 3 bases from V and 8 bases from J, with 6 bases between. The CDR3 has 11 amino acids. Grafts had their tissue processed, releasing intraepithelial and lamina propria lymphocytes. With regard to this clone: Its antigen is not known.

The sequence derives from a human patient who received an intestinal transplant, so some T cells may come from the graft donor. V is TRBV5-1 and J is TRBJ2-1; perhaps TRBD2 as D (5 bases). Sequencing was performed on ileum tissue, taken roughly 680 days after intestinal transplant. CDR3 in amino acids: CASSYGDEQFF. The CDR3 DNA reads TGCGCCAGCAGCTACGGGGATGAGCAGTTCTTC.